This T cell receptor beta chain derives from a study of PD-1 blockade in classical Hodgkin lymphoma. Findings of the study overall: Complete responders possessed baseline diversity comparable to newly diagnosed patients. Initiation of nivolumab under 1 year after ASCT led to exclusion of patients. The study found that TCR diversity rose significantly by C4D1 in CD4+ but not CD8+ cells.

Time point meaning: cycle 4 day 1 (C4D1), after 5 to 7 weeks of nivolumab. There was relapse after autologous stem cell transplantation in every patient, and there was variation in brentuximab vedotin exposure. CD4+ T cells were purified from thawed PBMCs by negative selection. This clone was detected a few times. The target antigen is unknown. Here immunoSEQ multiplex PCR was the method, and the copy in TCRdb shows in-frame clones only, minus some. The table has approximately 22,000 clones, approximately 67% seen once. The specimen comprised CD4+ T cells from blood, sampled before the fourth cycle of nivolumab. The TCR originated in a human donor with classical Hodgkin lymphoma.

In DNA form, the CDR3 reads TGTGCCAGCAGCTTCAGGGGGCGGACTGGCTACACCTTC. Protein sequence: CASSFRGRTGYTF. This sequence joins TRBV7-2 and TRBJ1-2, with 8 bases identical to TRBD1. The length of the CDR3 is 13 residues. Trimming cost V 3 bases and J 7 bases; bases outside gene matches: 4. Germline V gives CDR1 SGHTA, CDR2 FQGNSA.